This is a list of T cell receptor beta chains from one sample in a study of blood T cell repertoires in COVID-19. Measured with immunoSEQ multiplex PCR; TCRdb has only the in-frame clones, and not every one. The sample consists of some 250,000 clones, roughly 88% of them appearing once. The sequenced sample was peripheral blood. The receptors stem from a man aged 40-49 years with acute or convalescent COVID-19. Both conserved end residues are part of each CDR3. Each record gives: D gene, clone size, CDR3 length, V gene, J gene, CDR3 DNA, CDR3 protein. A D gene is named only where the DNA matches it firmly. Expanded clones are given a class, and other clones once, few, many or no size at all.

>.|.|16|TRBV14|TRBJ1-4
TGTGCCAGCAGCCAAGAAGGCGGGACCGCTAATGAAAAACTGTTTTTT
CASSQEGGTANEKLFF
>TRBD2|.|18|TRBV5-4|TRBJ2-2
TGTGCCAGCAGCAAGGGACTAGCGGGATTAACGGACACCGGGGAGCTGTTTTTT
CASSKGLAGLTDTGELFF
>.|once|14|TRBV5-6|TRBJ1-5
TGTGCCAGCAGCGTGAGATATAGCAATCAGCCCCAGCATTTT
CASSVRYSNQPQHF
>TRBD1|.|12|TRBV20-1|TRBJ1-2
TGCAGTGCTACTGACAGGGGAGATGGCTACACCTTC
CSATDRGDGYTF
>.|.|11|TRBV6-6|TRBJ2-1
TGTGCCAGCATGAGTTACAATGAGCAGTTCTTC
CASMSYNEQFF
>TRBD1|.|15|TRBV5-1|TRBJ2-7
TGCGCCAGCAGCCCCGACAGGGTTGGGGCTATGGAGCAGTACTTC
CASSPDRVGAMEQYF
>TRBD1|once|14|TRBV11-2|TRBJ2-1
TGTGCCAGCAGCTTCGGACAGGGCTTGGGTGAGCAGTTCTTC
CASSFGQGLGEQFF
>.|.|13|TRBV6-5|TRBJ1-1
TGTGCCACCAGGGGTACAGCTAATATTGAAGCTTTCTTT
CATRGTANIEAFF
>TRBD1|.|14|TRBV5-5|TRBJ1-4
TGTGCCAGCAGAGCTGACAGGGCTAATGAAAAACTGTTTTTT
CASRADRANEKLFF
>.|once|14|TRBV2|TRBJ1-5
TGTGCCAGCAGTGAATCGGGGGGTGGTCAGCCCCAGCATTTT
CASSESGGGQPQHF
>.|.|17|TRBV7-2|TRBJ2-1
TGTGCCAGCAGCTCCCAGACTGGCCCGAGCTCCTACAATGAGCAGTTCTTC
CASSSQTGPSSYNEQFF
>TRBD2|.|15|TRBV5-1|TRBJ2-2
TGCGCCAGCAGCTTTAGGGCGGGAGCAAGCGGGGAGCTGTTTTTT
CASSFRAGASGELFF
>TRBD2|.|15|TRBV7-9|TRBJ2-1
TGTGCCAGCAGCTTAGGCGGGAGATCCTACAATGAGCAGTTCTTC
CASSLGGRSYNEQFF
>.|.|17|TRBV2|TRBJ2-2
TGTGCCAGCAGTGAGTGGCCCGTACAGTCGAACACCGGGGAGCTGTTTTTT
CASSEWPVQSNTGELFF
>TRBD2|.|14|TRBV5-1|TRBJ2-5
TGCGCCAGCAGCCCGGGAGGGGGCCAAGAGACCCAGTACTTC
CASSPGGGQETQYF
>TRBD2|.|13|TRBV5-1|TRBJ2-5
TGCGCCAGCTTCCTAGCGGGAGAAGAGACCCAGTACTTC
CASFLAGEETQYF
>.|once|13|TRBV2|TRBJ1-1
TGTGCCAGCAGGCTGACAGGAGACACTGAAGCTTTCTTT
CASRLTGDTEAFF
>TRBD2|.|13|TRBV30|TRBJ2-7
TGTGCCTGGAGGGTCAGCGGGGGCTCTCGCCGGTACTTC
CAWRVSGGSRRYF
>.|once|15|TRBV7-9|TRBJ2-5
TGTGCCAGCAGCTCTTCCGGGACACTTGTGGAGACCCAGTACTTC
CASSSSGTLVETQYF
>.|.|13|TRBV9|TRBJ1-2
TGTGCCAGCAGGAGCATTGATTACTATGGCTACACCTTC
CASRSIDYYGYTF
>.|.|14|TRBV6-2/TRBV6-3|TRBJ2-7
TGTGCCAGCAGCCGGCAGGGGGGTTCCTACGAGCAGTACTTC
CASSRQGGSYEQYF
>TRBD2|many|17|TRBV7-8|TRBJ2-3
TGTGCCAGCAGCTTAGGGGGACTAGCGGGAGGCACAGATACGCAGTATTTT
CASSLGGLAGGTDTQYF
>.|few|15|TRBV5-1|TRBJ1-5
TGCGCCAGCAGCTTGACGGCAGGGGAAAATCAGCCCCAGCATTTT
CASSLTAGENQPQHF
>.|.|14|TRBV11-2|TRBJ1-1
TGTGCCAGCAGCCTCGGGTTGGCGAACACTGAAGCTTTCTTT
CASSLGLANTEAFF
>.|.|15|TRBV7-2|TRBJ2-4
TGTGCCAGCAGCCCGGGTGCGGCAGATTTTTACATTCAGTACTTC
CASSPGAADFYIQYF
>TRBD1|once|13|TRBV12-3/TRBV12-4|TRBJ2-1
TGTGCCAGCAGGACGACAGGGGATGGTGAGCAGTTCTTC
CASRTTGDGEQFF
>.|.|13|TRBV6-5|TRBJ1-1
TGTGCCAGCACCCGGGATCCGAGGGCTGAAGCTTTCTTT
CASTRDPRAEAFF
>TRBD1|once|14|TRBV10-3|TRBJ1-6
TGTGCCACCCGGGGACAGGGATCTAATTCACCCCTCCACTTT
CATRGQGSNSPLHF
>TRBD1|once|16|TRBV11-2|TRBJ2-7
TGTGCCAGCAGCTTAGAATGGAGCAGGGGGTATGACGAGCAGTACTTC
CASSLEWSRGYDEQYF
>.|.|14|TRBV18|TRBJ2-7
TGTGCCAGCTCACCGGCAACAGGGAGCAGCGAGCAGTACTTC
CASSPATGSSEQYF
>.|.|14|TRBV5-4|TRBJ2-5
TGTGCCAGCAGCTTGGAAGGCAGCCCAGGGACCCAGTACTTC
CASSLEGSPGTQYF
>.|.|13|TRBV29-1|TRBJ2-2
TGCAGCGTCCTCCGTGGAGGCGCCGGGGAGCTGTTTTTT
CSVLRGGAGELFF
>.|once|14|TRBV30|TRBJ1-5
TGTGCCTGGGGACGGGGAAGTGGCAATCAGCCCCAGCATTTT
CAWGRGSGNQPQHF
>TRBD1|.|18|TRBV5-5|TRBJ1-1
TGTGCCAGCAGCTTGAGATGGGACAGTACGGGCATGAACACTGAAGCTTTCTTT
CASSLRWDSTGMNTEAFF
>.|.|13|TRBV7-8|TRBJ1-2
TGTGCCAGCAGCTCCTTGGGCTACTATGGCTACACCTTC
CASSSLGYYGYTF
>.|once|15|TRBV9|TRBJ1-4
TGTGCCAGCAGCCCTCAGGACAGCACTAATGAAAAACTGTTTTTT
CASSPQDSTNEKLFF
>TRBD1|.|15|TRBV14|TRBJ1-1
TGTGCCAGCAGCCAGAGACAGGGGTTGAACACTGAAGCTTTCTTT
CASSQRQGLNTEAFF
>TRBD1|once|14|TRBV29-1|TRBJ2-7
TGCAGCGTCTCAACCGGACAGGGATTAAGGGAGCAGTACTTC
CSVSTGQGLREQYF
>TRBD1|.|15|TRBV18|TRBJ1-6
TGTGCCAGCTCACCTGGGACAGGGGTTTACTCACCCCTCCACTTT
CASSPGTGVYSPLHF
>.|.|11|TRBV30|TRBJ2-3
TGTGCCCTCGGACACACAGATACGCAGTATTTT
CALGHTDTQYF
>TRBD1|.|12|TRBV11-2|TRBJ1-4
TGTGCCAGCAGCGCGGGACAGCTAAAACTGTTTTTT
CASSAGQLKLFF
>.|.|13|TRBV18|TRBJ1-5
TGTGCCAGCTCAAGCGGGGAGGGACAGCCCCAGCATTTT
CASSSGEGQPQHF
>.|once|13|TRBV7-9|TRBJ1-1
TGTGCCAGCAGCTCACAGGAAAACACTGAAGCTTTCTTT
CASSSQENTEAFF
>.|.|15|TRBV12-5|TRBJ2-1
TGTGCTAGTGGTTTAATCCAGCGGACCTACAATGAGCAGTTCTTC
CASGLIQRTYNEQFF
>.|.|17|TRBV5-6|TRBJ1-2
TGTGCCAGCAGCTCCTTGCGCTCGGGATTTTTTAACTATGGCTACACCTTC
CASSSLRSGFFNYGYTF
>TRBD1|.|15|TRBV5-6|TRBJ1-5
TGTGCCAGCAGCTTTCGACAGGGGGGCAATCAGCCCCAGCATTTT
CASSFRQGGNQPQHF
>.|.|15|TRBV3-1/TRBV3-2|TRBJ1-1
TGTGCCAGCAGCCTCAACCGGGGGAGGGAGGCTGAAGCTTTCTTT
CASSLNRGREAEAFF
>TRBD1|.|13|TRBV6-5|TRBJ1-2
TGTGCCAGCAGTTACGACAGGGTGGATGGCTACACCTTC
CASSYDRVDGYTF
>.|few|13|TRBV29-1|TRBJ2-2
TGCAGCGGCCTCCGGGACTCGGCCGGGGAGCTGTTTTTT
CSGLRDSAGELFF
>.|.|13|TRBV27|TRBJ1-2
TGTGCCAGCAGTCCCTCAGGGTTCTCTGGCTACACCTTC
CASSPSGFSGYTF
>.|.|14|TRBV29-1|TRBJ2-5
TGCAGCGTAATCAGGGGTCAAAAGGGGGAGACCCAGTACTTC
CSVIRGQKGETQYF
>TRBD1|.|14|TRBV6-5|TRBJ1-6
TGTGCCAGCAGGTTTGAGGGACAGGCTTCACCCCTCCACTTT
CASRFEGQASPLHF
>.|.|19|TRBV4-1|TRBJ1-1
TGCGCCAGCAGCCAAGGACCAAGTGTCGGGGGGGGAAGGGGCACTGAAGCTTTCTTT
CASSQGPSVGGGRGTEAFF
>.|.|15|TRBV7-9|TRBJ2-5
TGTGCCAGCAGCTTTCCCACTAGTGGCGAAGAGACCCAGTACTTC
CASSFPTSGEETQYF
>TRBD1|.|14|TRBV29-1|TRBJ2-1
TGCAGCGTTGTCGGGACAGGCTCCTACAATGAGCAGTTCTTC
CSVVGTGSYNEQFF
>.|once|14|TRBV5-1|TRBJ2-1
TGCGCCAGCAGCCCCTGGGACTTTTACAATGAGCAGTTCTTC
CASSPWDFYNEQFF
>.|.|15|TRBV5-8|TRBJ1-3
TGTGCCAGCAGACCTCAGGGGAACTCTGGAAACACCATATATTTT
CASRPQGNSGNTIYF